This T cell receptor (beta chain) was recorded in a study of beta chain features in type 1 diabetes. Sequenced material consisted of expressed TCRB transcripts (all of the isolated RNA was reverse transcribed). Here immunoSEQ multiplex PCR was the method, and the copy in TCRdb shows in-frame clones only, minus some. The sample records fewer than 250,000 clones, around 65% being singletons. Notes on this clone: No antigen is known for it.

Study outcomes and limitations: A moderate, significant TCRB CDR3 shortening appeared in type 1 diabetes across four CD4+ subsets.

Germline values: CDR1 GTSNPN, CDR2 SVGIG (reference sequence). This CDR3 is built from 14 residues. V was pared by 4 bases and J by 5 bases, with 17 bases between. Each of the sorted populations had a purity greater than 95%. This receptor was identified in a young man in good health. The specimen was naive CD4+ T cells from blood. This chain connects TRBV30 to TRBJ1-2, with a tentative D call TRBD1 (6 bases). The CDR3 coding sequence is TGTGCCTGGACCCCTAGGAGGGGGGAGTATGGCTACACCTTC. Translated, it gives CAWTPRRGEYGYTF.